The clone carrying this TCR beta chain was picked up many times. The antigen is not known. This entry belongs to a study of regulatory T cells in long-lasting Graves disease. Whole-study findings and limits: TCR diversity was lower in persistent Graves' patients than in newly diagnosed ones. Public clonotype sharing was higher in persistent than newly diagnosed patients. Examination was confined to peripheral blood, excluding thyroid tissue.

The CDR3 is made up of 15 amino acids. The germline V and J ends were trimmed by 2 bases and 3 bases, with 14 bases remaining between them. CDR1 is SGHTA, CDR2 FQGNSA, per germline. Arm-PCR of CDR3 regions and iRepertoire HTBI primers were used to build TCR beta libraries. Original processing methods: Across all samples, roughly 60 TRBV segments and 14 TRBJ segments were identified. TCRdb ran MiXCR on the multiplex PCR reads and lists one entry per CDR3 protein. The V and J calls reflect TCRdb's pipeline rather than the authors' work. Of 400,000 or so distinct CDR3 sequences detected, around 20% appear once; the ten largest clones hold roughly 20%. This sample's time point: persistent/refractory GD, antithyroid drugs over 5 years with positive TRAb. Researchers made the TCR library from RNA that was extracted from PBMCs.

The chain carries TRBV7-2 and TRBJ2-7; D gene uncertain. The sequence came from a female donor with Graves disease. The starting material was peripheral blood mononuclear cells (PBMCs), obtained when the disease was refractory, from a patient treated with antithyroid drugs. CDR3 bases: TGTGCCAGCAGCTTAATCGCATCGGTCAGCTACGAGCAGTACTTC. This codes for CASSLIASVSYEQYF.